The entry below describes one T cell receptor (beta chain). Its antigen is undetermined. CDR3 size: 14 residues. Trimming took 5 bases from V and 3 from J; bases not matched to a gene: 3. The germline V gene encodes CDR1 SGHNT and CDR2 YENEEA. The data belong to a study of T cells in localized non-small cell lung cancer. Repertoires were generated with immunoSEQ multiplex PCR, while TCRdb's copy carries only in-frame clones and drops some. This table holds some 64,000 clones, about nine tenths found once. General study results and limits: Uninvolved adjacent lung showed peak T cell clonality, exceeding tumor.

The specimen comprised peripheral blood, sampled before any cancer treatment. The source of this sequence is a woman aged 35 to 70 with stage I lung adenocarcinoma. The chain recombines TRBV11-3 with TRBJ2-3; 9 nucleotides match TRBD2. CDR3 residues: CASSVTSGTDTQYF. The CDR3 region has the DNA TGTGCCAGCAGCGTGACTAGCGGAACAGATACGCAGTATTTT.